Presented here are 7 T cell receptor beta chains from one specimen sequenced in a study of post-analysis software for immune sequencing data. Study-level points and caveats: Patients showed TRBV5-6, TRBV5-1 and TRBV20-1 among four to six TRBV segments more frequent than in controls.

For these receptors, no antigen is known. The TCR beta cDNA libraries carried unique molecular identifiers. TCRdb itself ran the PCR reads through MiXCR, one entry per CDR3 protein. The data show approximately 770,000 distinct CDR3 sequences, with more than 45% seen just once and 4.9% held by the top ten. The sample consisted of blood. These receptors all come from a girl between 10 and 17 years old with multiple sclerosis.

This clonotype was seen a handful of times. The V and J genes are TRBV7-9 and TRBJ1-1; D may be TRBD1 (5 bases). The V end was cut by 5 bases, the J end by 9 bases, with 7 bases between. CDR1 and CDR2 from the germline V gene are SEHNR and FQNEAQ (reference sequence). This CDR3 comprises 10 residues. The CDR3 region is CASSEDKAFF. CDR3 bases: TGTGCCAGCAGCGAGGACAAAGCTTTCTTT.

This clonotype was seen repeatedly, ten times or more. This sequence joins TRBV12-3 or TRBV12-4 and TRBJ2-3; D not resolved. The CDR3 loop spans 14 amino acids. V lost 2 bases and J 4 bases, leaving 10 bases between the germline ends. The CDR3 nucleotides read TGTGCCAGCAGTTTAAATTCGGTGGCAGATACGCAGTATTTT. Its protein product is CASSLNSVADTQYF.

This clonotype was detected once. The gene calls are TRBV27 and TRBJ2-3, with TRBD2 identical over 13 bases. The CDR3 covers 18 residues. The germline CDR1 and CDR2 sequences are MNHEY and SMNVEV (reference sequence). V lost 2 bases, J lost 5 bases, and 10 bases stayed unmatched. CDR3 DNA sequence: TGTGCCAGCAGTTTAGTAGGACTAGCGGGAGAAGGGGGAGATACGCAGTATTTT. Translating gives CASSLVGLAGEGGDTQYF.

The chain links TRBV5-1 to TRBJ2-1, with a tentative D call TRBD2 (7 bases). The CDR3 runs 15 residues. With 4 bases removed from V and 3 bases from J, the gap between germline ends came to 14 bases. Germline CDR1 reads SGHRS; CDR2 reads YFSETQ. The CDR3 loop is CASSRGLAVYNEQFF. DNA for the CDR3: TGCGCCAGCAGCCGGGGGCTAGCGGTCTACAATGAGCAGTTCTTC. Full variable domain (rest looked up from reference TRBV5-1 and TRBJ2-1): KAGVTQTPRYLIKTRGQQVTLSCSPISGHRSVSWYQQTPGQGLQFLFEYFSETQRNKGNFPGRFSGRQFSNSRSEMNVSTLELGDSALYLCASSRGLAVYNEQFFGPGTRLTVL.

V gene TRBV20-1 combines with J gene TRBJ2-5; no reliable D call. The J call is in doubt because the DNA end fits TRBJ2-7 better. The CDR3 contains 13 residues. Germline assignment: CDR1 DFQATT and CDR2 SNEGSKA (reference sequence). CDR3 amino acids: CSARTATSYEQYF. Written as DNA, the CDR3 is TGCAGTGCTAGGACGGCCACGTCCTACGAGCAGTACTTC.

The V and J genes are TRBV13 and TRBJ2-4; TRBD2 matches 9 bases. The DNA end is more similar to TRBJ2-5, so the J call may be wrong. This CDR3 is 15 amino acids long. Germline CDR1 PRHDT, CDR2 FYEKMQ (reference sequence). CDR3 sequence reads: CASSLDSGGKETQYF. The CDR3 nucleotides are TGTGCCAGCAGCTTAGATAGCGGGGGCAAGGAGACCCAGTACTTC.

V usage is TRBV3-1 and J usage is TRBJ1-2, with D tentatively TRBD1 (5 bases). V shed 1 base and J shed 4 bases, with 13 bases lying between them. Germline loops: CDR1 LGHDT, CDR2 YNNKEL (reference sequence). This CDR3 comprises 15 residues. As DNA, the CDR3 is TGTGCCAGCAGCCAAGCAGACCGGGGCTCCTATGGCTACACCTTC. Protein: CASSQADRGSYGYTF.